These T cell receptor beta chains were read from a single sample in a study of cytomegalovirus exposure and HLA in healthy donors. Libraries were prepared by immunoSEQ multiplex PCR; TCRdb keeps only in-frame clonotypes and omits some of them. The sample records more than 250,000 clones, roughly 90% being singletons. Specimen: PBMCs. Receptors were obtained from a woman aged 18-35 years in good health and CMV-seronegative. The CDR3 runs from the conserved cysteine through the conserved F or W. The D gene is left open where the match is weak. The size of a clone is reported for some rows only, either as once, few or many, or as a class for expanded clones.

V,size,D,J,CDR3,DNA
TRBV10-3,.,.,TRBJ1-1,CAISESRGTDTEAFF,TGTGCCATCAGTGAGTCGAGGGGGACCGACACTGAAGCTTTCTTT
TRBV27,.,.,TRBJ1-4,CASSYTGTREKLFF,TGTGCCAGCAGTTATACCGGGACACGCGAAAAACTGTTTTTT
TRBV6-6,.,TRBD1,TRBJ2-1,CASSSGQGIDYNEQFF,TGTGCCAGCAGTTCCGGACAGGGGATCGACTACAATGAGCAGTTCTTC
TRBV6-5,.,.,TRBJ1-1,CASSYWQGQNTEAFF,TGTGCCAGCAGTTACTGGCAGGGGCAAAACACTGAAGCTTTCTTT
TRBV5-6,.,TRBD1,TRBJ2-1,CASSLGQGARDEQFF,TGTGCCAGCAGCTTGGGACAGGGGGCGCGGGATGAGCAGTTCTTC
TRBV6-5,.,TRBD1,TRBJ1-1,CASTHTTGQDTEAFF,TGTGCCAGCACCCACACCACGGGACAGGACACTGAAGCTTTCTTT
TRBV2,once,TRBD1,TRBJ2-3,CASRAGGPTDTQYF,TGTGCCAGCAGGGCAGGGGGCCCCACAGATACGCAGTATTTT
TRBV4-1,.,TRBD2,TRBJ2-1,CASSQEPSGGQFF,TGCGCCAGCAGCCAAGAACCAAGCGGGGGACAGTTCTTC
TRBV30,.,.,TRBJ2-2,CAWSAAGANTGELFF,TGTGCCTGGAGTGCGGCCGGGGCGAACACCGGGGAGCTGTTTTTT
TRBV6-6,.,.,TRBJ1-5,CASGTYSNQPQHF,TGTGCCAGCGGTACATATAGCAATCAGCCCCAGCATTTT
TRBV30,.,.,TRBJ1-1,CAWSITGKTEAFF,TGTGCCTGGAGCATCACAGGGAAGACTGAAGCTTTCTTT
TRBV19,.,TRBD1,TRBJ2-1,CASRRQGVYNEQFF,TGTGCCAGTAGGCGACAGGGTGTCTACAATGAGCAGTTCTTC
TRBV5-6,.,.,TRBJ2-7,CASSLPSTEQYF,TGTGCCAGCAGCTTGCCATCAACAGAGCAGTACTTC
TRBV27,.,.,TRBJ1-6,CASSFSEGTPLHF,TGTGCCAGCAGTTTTTCGGAGGGAACACCCCTCCACTTT
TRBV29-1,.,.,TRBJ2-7,CSVEEGAYEQYF,TGCAGCGTTGAAGAGGGGGCCTACGAGCAGTACTTC
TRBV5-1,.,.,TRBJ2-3,CASSLVERSTDTQYF,TGCGCCAGCAGCTTGGTGGAGAGGAGCACAGATACGCAGTATTTT
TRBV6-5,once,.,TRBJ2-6,CASSYQSGANVLTF,TGTGCCAGCAGTTACCAATCTGGGGCCAACGTCCTGACTTTC